A single sample is the source of the 19 T cell receptor beta chains below, sequenced in a study of shared clonotypes between healthy human individuals (dated by TCRdb to 2020 to 2022). The library relied on the immunoSEQ multiplex PCR assay. Drawn from immuneACCESS, this table holds only the in-frame rearrangements with V and J called that TCRdb kept. Clones are partly lost; checked studies trace under half to an unresolved V gene and leave the rest unexplained. This sample lists some 1.4 million clones; about 96% were detected once. The ten largest clones capture roughly 1.2% of the sample. Sequenced input: naive CD4+ T cells sorted from blood. The cell subset or site label, read with the paper, signifies: CD45RA+ positively selected. The source is a man under 40 in good health.

This chain joins TRBV7-2 and TRBJ2-5, with D possibly matching TRBD2 (6 bases). The germline V and J ends were trimmed by 1 base and 5 bases, with 14 bases remaining between them. The CDR3 sequence is 15 residues long. The germline gives CDR1 SGHTA, CDR2 FQGNSA. In nucleotides, the CDR3 is TGTGCCAGCAGCTTAGTCTGGGGCCGGGGGGAGACCCAGTACTTC. Translating gives CASSLVWGRGETQYF. Using reference TRBV7-2 and TRBJ2-5 for the parts outside the CDR3, the full variable domain is GAGVSQSPSNKVTEKGKDVELRCDPISGHTALYWYRQSLGQGLEFLIYFQGNSAPDKSGLPSDRFSAERTGGSVSTLTIQRTQQEDSAVYLCASSLVWGRGETQYFGPGTRLLVL.

The rearrangement joins TRBV7-6 to TRBJ1-4, with D perhaps TRBD1 (5 bases). V lost 1 base, J lost 11 bases, and 20 bases lay in between. This CDR3 has 16 residues. Looked up from germline, CDR1 is SGHVS and CDR2 is FNYEAQ. Here the CDR3 DNA reads TGTGCCAGCAGCTTAGGGGCCGACAGTGGGTTTGGGAAACTGTTTTTT. This translates into CASSLGADSGFGKLFF.

V usage is TRBV6-5 and J usage is TRBJ2-1; TRBD1 agrees at 7 bases. Germline loops: CDR1 MNHEY, CDR2 SVGAGI. The CDR3 length is 12 residues. Trimming took 6 bases from V and 15 from J; bases not matched to a gene: 11. CDR3 bases: TGTGCCAGCAGGGAAGGGAACAGGGGACCGTTCTTC. Amino acids: CASREGNRGPFF.

The V and J genes are TRBV7-5 and TRBJ2-1. TRBV7-5 is given as a pseudogene. This CDR3 contains 14 residues. This CDR3 reads CVRSPRDRYNEQFF. In DNA form, the CDR3 reads TGTGTCAGAAGCCCCCGGGACCGATACAATGAGCAGTTCTTC.

This rearrangement joins TRBV6-6 to TRBJ2-3; D remains ambiguous. The CDR3 contains 14 residues. The germline V gene encodes CDR1 MNHNY and CDR2 SVGAGI (reference sequence). V gave up 9 bases and J gave up 2 bases, with 15 bases separating them. The CDR3 coding sequence is TGTGCCAGTACCCCGGTGGGTCCCACAGATACGCAGTATTTT. The encoded protein is CASTPVGPTDTQYF.

The rearrangement uses TRBV19 and TRBJ1-5; D call uncertain. V lost 3 bases to trimming and J lost 6 bases, with 6 bases between them. The CDR3 covers 12 residues. From germline, CDR1 is LNHDA and CDR2 SQIVND (reference sequence). For the CDR3, the DNA is TGTGCCAGTAGTATTAGGGCTCAGCCCCAGCATTTT. Translation gives CASSIRAQPQHF.

The rearrangement links TRBV7-3 to TRBJ2-5; 8 nucleotides match TRBD1. CDR3 length equals 15 residues. Per the germline V gene, CDR1 is SGHTA and CDR2 is FQGTGA. Trimming removed 0 bases from V and 2 bases from J; junction bases left unmatched: 2. This CDR3 is CASSLTGQGQETQYF. CDR3 bases: TGTGCCAGCAGCTTAACCGGACAGGGACAAGAGACCCAGTACTTC.

The genes are TRBV7-2 and TRBJ1-2; 7 positions agree with TRBD1. The CDR3 contains 16 residues. V shed 0 bases and J 2 bases; nucleotides not matched to a gene: 6. Germline V lookup: CDR1 SGHTA, CDR2 FQGNSA. In nucleotides, the CDR3 is TGTGCCAGCAGCTTAGCGACAGGGTTGGGGAACTATGGCTACACCTTC. This sequence encodes CASSLATGLGNYGYTF. Complete variable domain (other parts from reference TRBV7-2 and TRBJ1-2): GAGVSQSPSNKVTEKGKDVELRCDPISGHTALYWYRQSLGQGLEFLIYFQGNSAPDKSGLPSDRFSAERTGGSVSTLTIQRTQQEDSAVYLCASSLATGLGNYGYTFGSGTRLTVV.

The V and J genes are TRBV5-5 and TRBJ1-2; D gene uncertain. This CDR3 is built from 15 residues. The V gene lost 0 bases and the J gene lost 4 bases, with 13 bases spanning the gap. Per germline, CDR1 SGHKS and CDR2 YYEKEE (reference sequence). CDR3 coding DNA: TGTGCCAGCAGCTTGGGGCCGGGAACCTTCTATGGCTACACCTTC. It encodes CASSLGPGTFYGYTF.

This clone has just one count. The chain couples TRBV28 to TRBJ2-7, with D perhaps assigned TRBD1 or TRBD2 (5 bases each). Germline assignment: CDR1 MDHEN and CDR2 SYDVKM. The CDR3 is made up of 17 amino acids. Trimming stripped 2 bases from V and 4 bases from J, with 21 bases between. The CDR3 region has the DNA TGTGCCAGCAGTTTAATTATCCACGCAGGGACGCGGTACGAGCAGTACTTC. This encodes CASSLIIHAGTRYEQYF.

A word on this clone: The same CDR3 arises from other DNA sequences in this sample as well. The V and J genes are TRBV29-1 and TRBJ2-1; D call uncertain. V was pared by 4 bases and J by 9 bases, with 13 bases between. CDR1 and CDR2 (germline): SQVTM, ANQGSEA. The CDR3 runs 12 residues. The CDR3 is CSVGTGVGEQFF. The CDR3 coding sequence is TGCAGCGTTGGTACTGGGGTGGGTGAGCAGTTCTTC.

This clone is a singleton in its sample. The V gene is TRBV6-1, the J gene TRBJ1-3; unclear D gene. Trimming left V 8 bases short and J 0 bases short, with 8 bases between. The CDR3 is made up of 13 amino acids. Germline V gene data show CDR1 as MNHNS and CDR2 as SASEGT. The CDR3 nucleotides are TGTGCCAGCTCGTGGTCCTCTGGAAACACCATATATTTT. Its translation is CASSWSSGNTIYF.

This clone was seen only once. The chain couples TRBV2 to TRBJ2-1; 7 bases are shared with TRBD1. The CDR3 runs 14 residues. Germline CDR1 and CDR2: SNHLY and FYNNEI. With V trimmed by 6 bases and J by 4 bases, 6 bases remained unmatched. The CDR3, as DNA: TGTGCCAGCAGATCCGGGACAGCTTACAATGAGCAGTTCTTC. It codes for CASRSGTAYNEQFF.

V gene TRBV28 combines with J gene TRBJ2-5; D is perhaps TRBD1 (5 bases). The CDR3 extends over 14 amino acids. Germline CDR1 and CDR2: MDHEN and SYDVKM. Between the trimmed V and J ends, which lost 5 bases and 0 bases, there was a span of 10 bases. The CDR3 sequence is CASSAAGYQETQYF. CDR3 DNA sequence: TGTGCCAGCAGTGCAGCAGGGTACCAAGAGACCCAGTACTTC.

The chain uses TRBV7-9 and TRBJ2-2, with 7 bases lining up with TRBD1. Germline CDR1 reads SEHNR; CDR2 reads FQNEAQ (reference sequence). The CDR3 contains 13 residues. With 5 bases clipped from V and 4 bases from J, the junction kept 1 base outside the gene matches. The chain's CDR3 is CASSPGGTGELFF. The CDR3 DNA reads TGTGCCAGCAGCCCAGGGGGCACCGGGGAGCTGTTTTTT.

In the case of this clone: The identical CDR3 is also encoded by other nucleotide sequences in the sample. The chain links TRBV5-1 to TRBJ1-2; the D is unclear. Trimming removed 0 bases from V and 5 bases from J, with 8 bases in between. Germline V gene lookup returns CDR1 SGHRS and CDR2 YFSETQ. The CDR3 covers 13 residues. This CDR3 reads CASSLAGSYGYTF. Here the CDR3 DNA reads TGCGCCAGCAGCTTGGCCGGCAGTTATGGCTACACCTTC.

The rearrangement joins TRBV5-1 to TRBJ1-5; a possible D gene is TRBD1 (5 bases). Germline loops: CDR1 SGHRS, CDR2 YFSETQ. The CDR3 is made up of 14 amino acids. Trimming left V 4 bases short and J 2 bases short, with 10 bases between. CDR3 sequence reads: CASSVGGGNQPQHF. The CDR3 nucleotides read TGCGCCAGCAGCGTCGGGGGAGGCAATCAGCCCCAGCATTTT. Full variable domain (outside the CDR3, taken from reference TRBV5-1 and TRBJ1-5): KAGVTQTPRYLIKTRGQQVTLSCSPISGHRSVSWYQQTPGQGLQFLFEYFSETQRNKGNFPGRFSGRQFSNSRSEMNVSTLELGDSALYLCASSVGGGNQPQHFGDGTRLSIL.

This chain links TRBV27 with TRBJ2-1; the D is unclear. Trimming removed 6 bases at V and 4 bases at J, with 19 bases between. The V gene's germline CDR1 is MNHEY and CDR2 SMNVEV (reference sequence). The CDR3 totals 16 residues. CDR3 coding DNA: TGTGCCAGCAGCTTCGTTACAGTGTCCCTATACAATGAGCAGTTCTTC. This codes for CASSFVTVSLYNEQFF.

This clone was recorded once. The V call is TRBV25-1, the J call TRBJ2-7; TRBD2 aligns across 8 bases. This CDR3 is 16 amino acids long. CDR1 and CDR2 (germline): MGHDK, SYGVNS. The ends lost 3 bases at V and 3 bases at J; junction bases unmatched: 10. CDR3 in amino acids: CASSESGGRLNYEQYF. Here the CDR3 DNA reads TGTGCCAGCAGTGAGTCGGGGGGGCGGTTGAACTACGAGCAGTACTTC.